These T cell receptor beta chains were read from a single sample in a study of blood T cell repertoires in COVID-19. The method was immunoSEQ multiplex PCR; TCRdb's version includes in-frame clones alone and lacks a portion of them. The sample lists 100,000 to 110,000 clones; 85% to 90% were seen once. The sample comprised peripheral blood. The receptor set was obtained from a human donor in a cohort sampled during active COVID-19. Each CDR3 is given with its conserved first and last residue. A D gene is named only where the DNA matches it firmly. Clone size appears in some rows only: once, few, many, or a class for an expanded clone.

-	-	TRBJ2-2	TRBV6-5	CASSYSSLRGTGELFF	TGTGCCAGCAGTTACTCATCCCTTCGGGGCACCGGGGAGCTGTTTTTT
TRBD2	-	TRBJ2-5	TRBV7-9	CASSRTSGQETQYF	TGTGCCAGCAGCCGGACTAGCGGCCAAGAGACCCAGTACTTC
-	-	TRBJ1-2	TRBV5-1	CASSPSRPGQYNPYGYTF	TGCGCCAGCAGCCCCTCCCGCCCCGGACAGTACAATCCGTATGGCTACACCTTC
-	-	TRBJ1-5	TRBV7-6	CASSLAGGQPQHF	TGTGCCAGCAGCTTAGCGGGGGGTCAGCCCCAGCATTTT
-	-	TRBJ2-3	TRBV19	CASSGVSTDTQYF	TGTGCCAGTAGCGGGGTTAGCACAGATACGCAGTATTTT
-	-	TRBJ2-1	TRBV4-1	CASSPGQRARNEQFF	TGCGCCAGCAGTCCAGGTCAGCGGGCCAGGAATGAGCAGTTCTTC
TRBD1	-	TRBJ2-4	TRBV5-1	CASSRGQGVPKNIQYF	TGCGCCAGCAGCCGAGGACAGGGAGTGCCCAAAAACATTCAGTACTTC
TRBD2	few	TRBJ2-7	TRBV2	CASSDSLAEYYEQYF	TGTGCCAGCAGTGATAGTCTAGCGGAATACTACGAGCAGTACTTC
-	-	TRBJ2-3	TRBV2	CASSETPVAGTDTQYF	TGTGCCAGCAGTGAAACCCCGGTAGCGGGCACAGATACGCAGTATTTT
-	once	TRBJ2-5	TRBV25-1	CASRRGTEETQYF	TGTGCCAGCCGACGCGGGACGGAAGAGACCCAGTACTTC
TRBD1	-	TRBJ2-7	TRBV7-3	CASSLRRVTGGNNEQYF	TGTGCCAGCAGCTTAAGGCGGGTGACAGGGGGCAACAACGAGCAGTACTTC
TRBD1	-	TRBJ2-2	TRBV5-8	CASSKDRASTNTGELFF	TGTGCCAGCAGCAAGGACAGGGCTTCTACGAACACCGGGGAGCTGTTTTTT
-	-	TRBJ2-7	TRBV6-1	CASSEPYEQYF	TGTGCCAGCAGTGAACCTTACGAGCAGTACTTC
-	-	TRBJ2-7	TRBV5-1	CASSLVWGLAYEQYF	TGCGCCAGCAGCTTGGTATGGGGGCTCGCCTACGAGCAGTACTTC
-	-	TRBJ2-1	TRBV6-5	CASSREIWSDNEQFF	TGTGCCAGCAGCCGGGAGATTTGGTCGGACAATGAGCAGTTCTTC
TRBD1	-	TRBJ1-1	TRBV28	CASRDRGRMGTEAFF	TGTGCCAGCCGTGACAGGGGGAGGATGGGGACTGAAGCTTTCTTT
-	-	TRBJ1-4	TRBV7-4	CASSSRGEGWVKLFF	TGTGCCAGCAGCTCCCGGGGGGAAGGTTGGGTAAAACTGTTTTTT
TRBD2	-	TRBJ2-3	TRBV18	CASSPTSGSSLNTQYF	TGTGCCAGCTCCCCTACTAGCGGGAGTAGTTTAAATACGCAGTATTTT
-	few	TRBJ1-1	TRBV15	CATSRVRDEAFF	TGTGCCACCAGCAGGGTGCGGGATGAAGCTTTCTTT
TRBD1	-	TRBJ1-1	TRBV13	CASSFVQGAAEAFF	TGTGCCAGCAGCTTTGTACAGGGGGCAGCTGAAGCTTTCTTT
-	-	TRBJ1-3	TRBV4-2	CASSRNAGGSGNTIYF	TGTGCCAGCAGCCGAAACGCGGGGGGCTCTGGAAACACCATATATTTT
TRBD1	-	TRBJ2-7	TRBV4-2	CASSPKGQGDPYEQYF	TGTGCCAGCAGCCCCAAGGGACAGGGCGATCCCTACGAGCAGTACTTC
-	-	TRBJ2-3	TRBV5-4	CASSAGRLLADTQYF	TGTGCCAGCAGCGCGGGACGGCTTCTGGCAGATACGCAGTATTTT
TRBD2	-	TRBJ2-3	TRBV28	CASSFRSGRRQSTQYF	TGTGCCAGCAGTTTCCGAAGCGGGAGGAGACAATCCACGCAGTATTTT
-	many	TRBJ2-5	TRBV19	CASSINAVVETQYF	TGTGCCAGTAGTATTAATGCAGTTGTAGAGACCCAGTACTTC
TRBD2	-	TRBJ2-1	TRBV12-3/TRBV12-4	CASKSGRGNEQFF	TGTGCCAGCAAAAGCGGGAGGGGAAATGAGCAGTTCTTC
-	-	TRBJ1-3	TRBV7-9	CASSLSNSGNTIYF	TGTGCCAGCAGCTTATCCAACTCTGGAAACACCATATATTTT
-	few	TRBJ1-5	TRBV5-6	CASSLFGQFNQPQHF	TGTGCCAGCAGCTTGTTTGGACAATTCAATCAGCCCCAGCATTTT
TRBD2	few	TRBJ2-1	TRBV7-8	CASSFFSGIVYNEQFF	TGTGCCAGCAGCTTCTTTAGCGGGATTGTTTACAATGAGCAGTTCTTC
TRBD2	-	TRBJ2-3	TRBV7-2	CASSLLAGGTDTQYF	TGTGCCAGCAGCTTACTAGCGGGAGGAACAGATACGCAGTATTTT
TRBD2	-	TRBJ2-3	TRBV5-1	CASSLAGPSTDTQYF	TGCGCCAGCAGCCTAGCGGGGCCCAGCACAGATACGCAGTATTTT
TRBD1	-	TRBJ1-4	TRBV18	CASSQLDRGEKLFF	TGTGCCAGCTCACAACTCGACAGGGGCGAAAAACTGTTTTTT
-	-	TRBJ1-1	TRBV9	CASSVGDTAYTEAFF	TGTGCCAGCAGCGTGGGAGATACGGCGTACACTGAAGCTTTCTTT
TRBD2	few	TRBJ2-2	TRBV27	CASSPRLAGNLRAGELFF	TGTGCCAGCAGTCCGCGACTAGCGGGAAACCTAAGAGCCGGGGAGCTGTTTTTT
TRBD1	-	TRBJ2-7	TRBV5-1	CASSPGQGRTYEQYF	TGCGCCAGCAGCCCCGGACAGGGAAGGACCTACGAGCAGTACTTC
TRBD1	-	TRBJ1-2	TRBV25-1	CASSPSGQNYGYTF	TGTGCCAGCAGTCCCTCGGGACAGAACTATGGCTACACCTTC
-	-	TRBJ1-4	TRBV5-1	CASSRRTATNEKLFF	TGCGCCAGCAGCCGGAGGACTGCAACTAATGAAAAACTGTTTTTT
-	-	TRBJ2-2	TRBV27	CASSLNRKTGELFF	TGTGCCAGCAGTTTAAACAGGAAAACCGGGGAGCTGTTTTTT
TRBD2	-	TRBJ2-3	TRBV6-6	CASSRRRLAGAGTDTQYF	TGTGCCAGCAGCCGAAGACGGCTAGCGGGAGCGGGGACAGATACGCAGTATTTT
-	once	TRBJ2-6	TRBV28	CASIGVGGISGANVLTF	TGTGCCAGCATTGGAGTCGGCGGAATCTCTGGGGCCAACGTCCTGACTTTC
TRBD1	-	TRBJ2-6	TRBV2	CASTRTTGASGANVLTF	TGTGCCAGCACTCGAACAACAGGGGCCTCTGGGGCCAACGTCCTGACTTTC
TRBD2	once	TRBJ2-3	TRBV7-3	CASSPHSGSKADTQYF	TGTGCCAGCAGCCCCCATAGCGGGAGTAAGGCAGATACGCAGTATTTT
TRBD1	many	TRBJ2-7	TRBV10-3	CAISGGTGSSYEQYF	TGTGCCATCAGTGGGGGGACAGGGAGCTCCTACGAGCAGTACTTC
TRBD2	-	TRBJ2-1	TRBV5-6	CASSLRLAQRNEQFF	TGTGCCAGCAGCCTAAGACTAGCCCAAAGGAATGAGCAGTTCTTC